This TCR beta chain stems from a study of CD8 T cells in Susac syndrome. Overall study findings and caveats: CD4+ T cell repertoires in Susac syndrome exhibited no evidence of clonal expansion.

Comment on this clonotype: Its target is unknown.

Reverse transcription of about 0.5 to 1 ug RNA was performed with random hexamers. Across 54 Vbeta and 13 Jbeta, immunoSEQ multiplex PCR amplified TCR beta CDR3. TCRdb itself ran the immunoSEQ multiplex PCR reads through MiXCR, one entry per CDR3 protein. Of hundreds of thousands of distinct CDR3 sequences in the sample, 94% are singletons; the top ten hold around 0.16%. The CDR3 spans 13 residues. Germline V gene lookup returns CDR1 SQVTM and CDR2 ANQGSEA. V lost 7 bases and J 0 bases, leaving 12 bases between the germline ends. The specimen sequenced was CD4+ T cells from PBMCs. The clonotype originates from a human donor with Susac syndrome. The V gene is TRBV29-1, the J gene TRBJ1-1; D is perhaps TRBD1 (6 bases). The CDR3 reads CSATTGLNTEAFF. In nucleotides, the CDR3 is TGCAGCGCTACAACAGGGTTGAACACTGAAGCTTTCTTT.